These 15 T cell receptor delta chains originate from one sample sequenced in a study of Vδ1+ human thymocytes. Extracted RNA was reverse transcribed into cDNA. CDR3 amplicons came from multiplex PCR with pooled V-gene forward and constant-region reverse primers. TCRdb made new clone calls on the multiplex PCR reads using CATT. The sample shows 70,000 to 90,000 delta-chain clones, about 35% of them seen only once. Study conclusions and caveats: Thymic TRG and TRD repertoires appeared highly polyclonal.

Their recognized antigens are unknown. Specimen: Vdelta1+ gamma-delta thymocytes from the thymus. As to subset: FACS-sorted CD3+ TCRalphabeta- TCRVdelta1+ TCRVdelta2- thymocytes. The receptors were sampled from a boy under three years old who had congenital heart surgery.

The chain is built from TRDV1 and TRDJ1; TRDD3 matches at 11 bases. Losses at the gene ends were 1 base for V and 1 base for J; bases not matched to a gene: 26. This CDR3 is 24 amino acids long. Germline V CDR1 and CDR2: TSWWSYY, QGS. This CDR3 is CALGERGFAGPLRSGGYLTDKLIF. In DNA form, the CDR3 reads TGTGCTCTTGGGGAACGGGGGTTCGCCGGTCCCCTACGCTCTGGGGGATACCTCACCGATAAACTCATCTTT.

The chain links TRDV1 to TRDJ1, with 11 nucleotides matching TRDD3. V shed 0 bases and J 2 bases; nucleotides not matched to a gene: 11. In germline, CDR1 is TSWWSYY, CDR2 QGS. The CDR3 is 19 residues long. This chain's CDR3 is CALGELPKLGDTQTDKLIF. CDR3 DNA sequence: TGTGCTCTTGGGGAACTCCCCAAATTGGGGGATACGCAGACCGATAAACTCATCTTT.

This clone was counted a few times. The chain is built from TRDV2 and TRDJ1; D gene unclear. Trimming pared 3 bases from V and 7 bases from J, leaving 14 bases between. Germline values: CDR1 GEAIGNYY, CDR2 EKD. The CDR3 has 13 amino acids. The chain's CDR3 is CACDPWMRGKLIF. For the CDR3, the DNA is TGTGCCTGTGACCCATGGATGAGAGGTAAACTCATCTTT.

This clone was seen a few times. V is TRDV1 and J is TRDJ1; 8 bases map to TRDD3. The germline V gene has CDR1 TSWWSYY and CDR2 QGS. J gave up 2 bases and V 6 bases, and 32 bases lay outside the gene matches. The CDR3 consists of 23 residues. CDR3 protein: CALGHLTRSPRGYWGPPTDKLIF. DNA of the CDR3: TGTGCTCTTGGCCACCTAACGCGGAGCCCACGGGGGTACTGGGGGCCACCTACCGATAAACTCATCTTT.

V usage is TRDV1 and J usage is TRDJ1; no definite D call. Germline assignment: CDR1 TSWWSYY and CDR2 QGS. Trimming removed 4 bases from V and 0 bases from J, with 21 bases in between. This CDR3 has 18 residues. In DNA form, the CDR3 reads TGTGCTCTTGGGGGTGCCTCCCCCTGGAGCCGGGACACCGATAAACTCATCTTT. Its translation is CALGGASPWSRDTDKLIF.

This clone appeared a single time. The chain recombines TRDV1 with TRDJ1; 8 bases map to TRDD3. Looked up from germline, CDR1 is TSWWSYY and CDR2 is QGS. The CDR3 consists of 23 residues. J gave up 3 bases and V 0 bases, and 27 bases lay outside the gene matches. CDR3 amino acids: CALGELSPIHGISGIQSADKLIF. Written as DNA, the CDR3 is TGTGCTCTTGGGGAACTCTCCCCTATACACGGGATCTCGGGGATACAAAGCGCCGATAAACTCATCTTT.

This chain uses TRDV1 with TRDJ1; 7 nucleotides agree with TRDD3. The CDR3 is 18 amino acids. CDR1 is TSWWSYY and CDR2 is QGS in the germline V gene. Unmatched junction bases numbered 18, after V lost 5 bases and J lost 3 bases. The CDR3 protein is CALGTQKKGPGYADKLIF. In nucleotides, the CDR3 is TGTGCTCTTGGGACCCAAAAAAAGGGTCCAGGATACGCCGATAAACTCATCTTT.

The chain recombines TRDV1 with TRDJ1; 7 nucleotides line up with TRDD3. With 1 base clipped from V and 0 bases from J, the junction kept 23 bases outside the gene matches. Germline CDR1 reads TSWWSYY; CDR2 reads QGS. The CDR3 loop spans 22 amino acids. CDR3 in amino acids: CALGEPIPIPLLGISYTDKLIF. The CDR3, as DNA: TGTGCTCTTGGGGAACCCATTCCCATCCCTCTACTGGGGATTTCGTACACCGATAAACTCATCTTT.

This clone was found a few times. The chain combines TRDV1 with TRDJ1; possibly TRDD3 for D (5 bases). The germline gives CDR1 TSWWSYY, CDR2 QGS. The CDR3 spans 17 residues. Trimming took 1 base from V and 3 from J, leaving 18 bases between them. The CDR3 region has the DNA TGTGCTCTTGGGGAACGCTCTGAGGGGGTGTACGCCGATAAACTCATCTTT. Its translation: CALGERSEGVYADKLIF.

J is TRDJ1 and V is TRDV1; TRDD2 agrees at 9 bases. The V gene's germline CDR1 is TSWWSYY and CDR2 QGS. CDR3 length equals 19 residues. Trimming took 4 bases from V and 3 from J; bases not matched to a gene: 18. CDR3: CALGGPSYFTRGRSDKLIF. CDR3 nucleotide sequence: TGTGCTCTTGGGGGACCTTCCTACTTCACCCGGGGGAGATCCGATAAACTCATCTTT.

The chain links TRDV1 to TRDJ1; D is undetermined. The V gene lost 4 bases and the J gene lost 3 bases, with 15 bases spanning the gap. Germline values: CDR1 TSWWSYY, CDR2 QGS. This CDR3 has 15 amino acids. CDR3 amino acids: CALGGVTYRADKLIF. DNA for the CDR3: TGTGCTCTTGGGGGGGTGACCTATCGTGCCGATAAACTCATCTTT.

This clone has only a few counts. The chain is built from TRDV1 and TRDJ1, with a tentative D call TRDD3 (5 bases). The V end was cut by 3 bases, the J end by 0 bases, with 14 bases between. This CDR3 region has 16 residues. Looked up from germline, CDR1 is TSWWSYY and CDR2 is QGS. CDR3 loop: CALGERVELDTDKLIF. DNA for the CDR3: TGTGCTCTTGGGGAGAGGGTAGAACTGGACACCGATAAACTCATCTTT.

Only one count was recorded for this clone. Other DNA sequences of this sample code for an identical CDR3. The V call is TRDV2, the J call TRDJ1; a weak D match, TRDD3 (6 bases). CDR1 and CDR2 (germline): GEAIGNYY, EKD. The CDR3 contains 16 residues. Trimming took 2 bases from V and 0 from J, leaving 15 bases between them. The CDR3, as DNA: TGTGCCTGTGACAATGCGGGGGGACCTTACACCGATAAACTCATCTTT. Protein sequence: CACDNAGGPYTDKLIF.

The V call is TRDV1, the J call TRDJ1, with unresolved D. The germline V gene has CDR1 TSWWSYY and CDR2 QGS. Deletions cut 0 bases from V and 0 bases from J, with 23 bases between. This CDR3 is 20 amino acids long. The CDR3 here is CALGELIPPQTALYTDKLIF. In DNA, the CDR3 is TGTGCTCTTGGGGAACTTATTCCACCGCAGACGGCACTGTACACCGATAAACTCATCTTT.

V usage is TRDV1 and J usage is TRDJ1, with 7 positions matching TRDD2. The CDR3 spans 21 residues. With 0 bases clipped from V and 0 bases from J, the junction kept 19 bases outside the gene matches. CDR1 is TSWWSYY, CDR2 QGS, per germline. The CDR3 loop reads CALGELSYAWGTDSDTDKLIF. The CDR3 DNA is TGTGCTCTTGGGGAACTTTCCTACGCGTGGGGTACTGACTCAGACACCGATAAACTCATCTTT.